This T cell receptor (beta chain) appears in the sequencing data of a study of stem cell transplantation in POMP-related autoinflammatory disease. Study information: Through one year post-transplant, neutrophils and platelets were 100% of graft donor origin. Study-wide findings and caveats: Patients with PRAID showed a restricted number of unique TRB V-J gene pairings.

V lost 2 bases to trimming and J lost 4 bases; unmatched junction nucleotides: 6. This CDR3 is 15 amino acids long. Per germline, CDR1 MNHEY and CDR2 SVGAGI. Profiled with immunoSEQ multiplex PCR; TCRdb holds only in-frame clones, not every one. The table lists tens of thousands of clones, roughly 93% of them singletons. This clone has a single count. Its antigen is still unknown. The sample was CD4+ T cells from PBMCs, taken after stem cell transplantation. The chain joins TRBV6-5 to TRBJ1-2; 8 bases line up with TRBD1. The TCR originated in a human patient with POMP-related autoinflammation and immune dysregulation (PRAID). Some T cells may be graft donor cells. CDR3 protein: CASSYRTGRSYGYTF. DNA of the CDR3: TGTGCCAGCAGTTACCGGACAGGGAGATCCTATGGCTACACCTTC.